This passage covers 21 T cell receptor beta chains from one sample sequenced in a study of T-cell reconstitution after alpha-beta-depleted transplantation in children. Preparation of the TCRbeta library was carried out with unique molecular identifiers. TCRdb recomputed calls from the PCR reads with MiXCR, one row per CDR3 protein. The profile shows 250,000 to 400,000 distinct CDR3 sequences, 23% of them singletons. The source material was PBMCs, mostly from graft donor cells, sampled 180 days after TCRalphabeta/CD19-depleted stem cell transplant. Receptors originate from a male patient between 5 and 17 years old who had a stem cell transplant for acute lymphoblastic leukemia, so the T cells may come from the graft donor.

This sequence joins TRBV20-1 and TRBJ1-2; TRBD1 matches at 7 bases. The CDR3 is 14 residues long. Unmatched junction bases numbered 9, after V lost 5 bases and J lost 3 bases. Germline assignment: CDR1 DFQATT and CDR2 SNEGSKA (reference sequence). The chain's CDR3 is CSAPSGQPHYGYTF. In nucleotides, the CDR3 is TGCAGTGCTCCTTCGGGACAGCCCCACTATGGCTACACCTTC.

The chain joins TRBV28 to TRBJ2-3, with 10 bases matching TRBD2. Trimming took 5 bases from V and 6 from J; bases not matched to a gene: 8. In germline, CDR1 is MDHEN, CDR2 SYDVKM. The CDR3 has 15 residues. CDR3 amino acids: CASSTLLAGVDTQYF. For the CDR3, the DNA is TGTGCCAGCAGTACCCTTCTAGCGGGAGTCGATACGCAGTATTTT. Using reference TRBV28 and TRBJ2-3 for the parts outside the CDR3, the full variable domain is DVKVTQSSRYLVKRTGEKVFLECVQDMDHENMFWYRQDPGLGLRLIYFSYDVKMKEKGDIPEGYSVSREKKERFSLILESASTNQTSMYLCASSTLLAGVDTQYFGPGTRLTVL.

This clonotype has a handful of counts. The genes are TRBV6-1 and TRBJ2-1; TRBD1 matches at 9 bases. There are 15 residues in the CDR3. Germline trimming cut 4 bases from V and 3 bases from J; bases unmatched to any gene: 4. The V gene's germline CDR1 is MNHNS and CDR2 SASEGT. The DNA for the CDR3 is TGTGCCAGCAGTGGCGACAGGGGGTTCTACAATGAGCAGTTCTTC. This sequence encodes CASSGDRGFYNEQFF.

The CDR3 spells CASSLALAGSSYEQYF. CDR3 nucleotides: TGTGCCAGCAGCTTAGCGCTAGCGGGTAGCTCCTACGAGCAGTACTTC. The chain joins TRBV7-9 to TRBJ2-7, with 8 bases matching TRBD2. Germline V gene sequence: CDR1 SEHNR, CDR2 FQNEAQ (reference sequence). The CDR3 is made up of 16 amino acids. The V gene end was trimmed by 0 bases and the J gene end by 0 bases; junction bases not matched to a gene: 4.

This clonotype was observed a handful of times. The genes are TRBV5-1 and TRBJ1-5; D is unclear. Germline lookup yields CDR1 SGHRS and CDR2 YFSETQ. The CDR3 runs 15 residues. Trimming shortened V by 0 bases and J by 3 bases, and 10 bases separated the two germline ends. The CDR3 loop is CASSLGALINQPQHF. The CDR3 nucleotides read TGCGCCAGCAGCTTGGGCGCGCTAATCAATCAGCCCCAGCATTTT.

The chain uses TRBV2 and TRBJ1-2, with 12 bases lining up with TRBD1. This CDR3 has 20 amino acids. Per the germline V gene, CDR1 is SNHLY and CDR2 is FYNNEI. V lost 3 bases to trimming and J lost 0 bases; unmatched junction nucleotides: 14. This CDR3 is CASSEGQGAHILWSNYGYTF. CDR3 bases: TGTGCCAGCAGTGAGGGACAGGGGGCTCATATTTTGTGGTCTAACTATGGCTACACCTTC.

This clonotype showed up just a few times. This chain uses TRBV20-1 with TRBJ1-5, with D hard to call. The CDR3 covers 12 residues. CDR1 is DFQATT and CDR2 is SNEGSKA in the germline V gene (reference sequence). V was shortened by 5 bases and J by 5 bases, with 10 bases between the two germline ends. The CDR3 nucleotides read TGCAGTGCTTCTGACAACTATCAGCCCCAGCATTTT. It specifies CSASDNYQPQHF.

The chain combines TRBV4-1 with TRBJ2-7; no clear D. V lost 0 bases, J lost 3 bases, and 12 bases lay in between. Germline-derived CDR1 and CDR2 are MGHRA and YSYEKL. The CDR3 sequence is 15 residues long. Here the CDR3 reads CASSQDHTWSYEQYF. In nucleotides, the CDR3 is TGCGCCAGCAGCCAAGATCATACGTGGAGCTACGAGCAGTACTTC.

This clonotype was observed a handful of times. The V gene is TRBV4-1, the J gene TRBJ1-4; D gene ambiguous. Germline CDR1 reads MGHRA; CDR2 reads YSYEKL. The CDR3 sequence is 12 residues long. V gave up 1 base and J gave up 7 bases, with 4 bases separating them. CDR3 coding DNA: TGCGCCAGCAGCCAAGCCCTTGAAAAACTGTTTTTT. The encoded protein is CASSQALEKLFF.

This clonotype was seen more than once but under ten times. This rearrangement joins TRBV4-1 to TRBJ2-2; D not certain. V was pared by 1 base and J by 2 bases, with 8 bases between. The CDR3 has 15 residues. The germline V gene encodes CDR1 MGHRA and CDR2 YSYEKL. The CDR3 loop is CASSQGQVNTGELFF. The CDR3 DNA follows: TGCGCCAGCAGCCAAGGGCAGGTTAACACCGGGGAGCTGTTTTTT.

The rearrangement uses TRBV29-1 and TRBJ2-1; 7 nucleotides agree with TRBD1. The CDR3 sequence is 15 residues long. Germline CDR1 reads SQVTM; CDR2 reads ANQGSEA. With 7 bases clipped from V and 2 bases from J, the junction kept 11 bases outside the gene matches. CDR3 loop: CSADRGGLPYNEQFF. In nucleotides, the CDR3 is TGCAGCGCCGACCGAGGGGGCCTCCCCTACAATGAGCAGTTCTTC.

V gene TRBV7-2 combines with J gene TRBJ2-1; 7 nucleotides agree with TRBD2. CDR1 is SGHTA, CDR2 FQGNSA, per germline. V lost 0 bases and J lost 2; bases outside the gene matches: 10. This CDR3 region has 18 residues. The CDR3 region has the DNA TGTGCCAGCAGCTTAGCGCATGTCGCGGGAGTTGCCTACAATGAGCAGTTCTTC. This gives the protein CASSLAHVAGVAYNEQFF.

The chain recombines TRBV2 with TRBJ1-1; 8 bases fit TRBD1. With 1 base clipped from V and 3 bases from J, the junction kept 4 bases outside the gene matches. This CDR3 has 15 amino acids. The germline V gene encodes CDR1 SNHLY and CDR2 FYNNEI. The CDR3 coding sequence is TGTGCCAGCAGTGAAGGGCAGGGGGCGTACACTGAAGCTTTCTTT. This codes for CASSEGQGAYTEAFF.

This clonotype was seen a few times. This chain links TRBV7-3 with TRBJ2-3, with TRBD2 matching over 12 bases. The V and J ends lost 5 bases and 4 bases, in that order; junction bases with no gene match: 4. Germline V CDR1 and CDR2: SGHTA, FQGTGA. CDR3 length: 15 residues. The CDR3 is CASSRLAGAADTQYF. CDR3 nucleotides: TGTGCCAGCAGCCGACTAGCGGGAGCCGCAGATACGCAGTATTTT.

Note on this clonotype: The conserved closing phenylalanine or tryptophan is absent in this CDR3, likely reflecting a read error. The chain joins TRBV15 to TRBJ2-5; D unresolved. The CDR3 runs to 14 residues. Germline values: CDR1 LNHNV, CDR2 YYDKDF (reference sequence). V shed 3 bases and J shed 1 base, with 9 bases lying between them. The chain's CDR3 is CATSRTGPQETQYI. DNA for the CDR3: TGTGCCACCAGCAGGACCGGGCCCCAAGAGACCCAGTACATC.

This clonotype showed up just a few times. The gene calls are TRBV27 and TRBJ1-1; D is ambiguous. V lost 0 bases and J lost 1, with 15 bases in between. Germline V gene data show CDR1 as MNHEY and CDR2 as SMNVEV (reference sequence). This CDR3 has 17 amino acids. DNA of the CDR3: TGTGCCAGCAGTTTATCGAGGAGGGTACGATCGAACACTGAAGCTTTCTTT. The encoded protein is CASSLSRRVRSNTEAFF.

This rearrangement joins TRBV5-1 to TRBJ1-2, with 9 bases lining up with TRBD1. Germline trimming cut 4 bases from V and 0 bases from J; bases unmatched to any gene: 7. This CDR3 comprises 16 residues. CDR1 and CDR2 from the germline V gene are SGHRS and YFSETQ. The CDR3 loop reads CASSTWTGAPNYGYTF. CDR3 nucleotides: TGCGCCAGCAGCACATGGACAGGGGCCCCTAACTATGGCTACACCTTC. The full variable domain, its missing parts supplied by reference TRBV5-1 and TRBJ1-2, is KAGVTQTPRYLIKTRGQQVTLSCSPISGHRSVSWYQQTPGQGLQFLFEYFSETQRNKGNFPGRFSGRQFSNSRSEMNVSTLELGDSALYLCASSTWTGAPNYGYTFGSGTRLTVV.

There are a few counts of this clonotype. The chain uses TRBV12-3 or TRBV12-4 and TRBJ2-3; the D is unclear. There are 14 residues in the CDR3. The ends were cut back, 0 bases at V and 4 bases at J, with 8 bases in the middle. The CDR3 sequence is CASSLAPVADTQYF. In DNA, the CDR3 is TGTGCCAGCAGTTTAGCGCCCGTAGCAGATACGCAGTATTTT.

Note on this clonotype: With a much larger clone just one base away, this may be a read error. This chain connects TRBV12-3 or TRBV12-4 to TRBJ2-7; D is possibly TRBD2 (6 bases). The CDR3 length is 13 residues. In DNA, the CDR3 is TGTGCCAGCTCTTACGGCGGGACCTACAAGCAGTACTTC. As protein: CASSYGGTYKQYF.

On this clonotype itself: This likely comes from a read error, as the CDR3 has no conserved phenylalanine or tryptophan at its end. The chain combines TRBV27 with TRBJ2-7; TRBD1 aligns across 8 bases. J lost 3 bases, V lost 2 bases, and 6 bases had no gene match. The CDR3 totals 15 residues. Per the germline V gene, CDR1 is MNHEY and CDR2 is SMNVEV (reference sequence). In DNA, the CDR3 is TGTGCCAGCAGTTTAATTCCAACAGGGGGCTACGAGCAGTACTCC. It codes for CASSLIPTGGYEQYS.

The chain employs TRBV5-1 and TRBJ2-7; no firm D call. Germline V gives CDR1 SGHRS, CDR2 YFSETQ. This CDR3 has 14 residues. Trimming removed 1 base at V and 0 bases at J, with 8 bases between. The CDR3 protein is CASSLLGPSYEQYF. The CDR3 region has the DNA TGCGCCAGCAGCTTGCTAGGACCCTCCTACGAGCAGTACTTC.